This T cell receptor beta chain was obtained from a study of blood T cell repertoires in COVID-19. Germline V gene sequence: CDR1 SEHNR, CDR2 FQNEAQ (reference sequence). Trimming removed 2 bases at V and 2 bases at J, with 18 bases between. CDR3 length: 17 residues. Produced via immunoSEQ multiplex PCR; TCRdb's table is partial and in-frame only. There are roughly 180,000 clones in the sample; approximately 80% occur only once, and 12% lies in the top ten. The receptor was isolated from a man aged 40-55 years who had recovered from COVID-19. This chain links TRBV7-9 with TRBJ1-1; D gene ambiguous. Sequencing input: PBMCs or T cells enriched from blood (not recorded which). CDR3 amino acids: CASSLPPTVEGNTEAFF. CDR3 nucleotide sequence: TGTGCCAGCAGCTTACCACCTACGGTAGAGGGAAACACTGAAGCTTTCTTT. The full variable domain, rest sourced from reference TRBV7-9 and TRBJ1-1, is DTGVSQNPRHKITKRGQNVTFRCDPISEHNRLYWYRQTLGQGPEFLTYFQNEAQLEKSRLLSDRFSAERPKGSFSTLEIQRTEQGDSAMYLCASSLPPTVEGNTEAFFGQGTRLTVV.